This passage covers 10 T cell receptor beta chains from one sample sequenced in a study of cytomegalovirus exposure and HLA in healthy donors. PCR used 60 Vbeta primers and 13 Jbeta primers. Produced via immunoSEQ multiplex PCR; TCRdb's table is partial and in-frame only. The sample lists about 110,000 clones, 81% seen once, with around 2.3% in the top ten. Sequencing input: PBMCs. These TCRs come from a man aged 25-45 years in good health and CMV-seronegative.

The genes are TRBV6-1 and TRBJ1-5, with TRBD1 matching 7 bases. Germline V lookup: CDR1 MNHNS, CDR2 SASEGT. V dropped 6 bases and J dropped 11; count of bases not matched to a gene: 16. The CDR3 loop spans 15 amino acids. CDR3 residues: CASRPTGAGWKAQHF. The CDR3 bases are TGTGCCAGCAGACCCACAGGGGCCGGGTGGAAGGCCCAGCATTTT.

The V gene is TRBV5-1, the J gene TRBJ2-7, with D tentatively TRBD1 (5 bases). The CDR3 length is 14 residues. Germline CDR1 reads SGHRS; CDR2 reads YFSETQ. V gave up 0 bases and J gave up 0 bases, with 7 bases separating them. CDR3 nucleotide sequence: TGCGCCAGCAGCTTGGCCGACAGCTCCTACGAGCAGTACTTC. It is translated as CASSLADSSYEQYF.

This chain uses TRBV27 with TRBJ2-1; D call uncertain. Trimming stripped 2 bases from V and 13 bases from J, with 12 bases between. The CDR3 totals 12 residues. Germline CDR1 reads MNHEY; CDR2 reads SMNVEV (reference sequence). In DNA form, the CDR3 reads TGTGCCAGCAGTTTAGGTGTGACGGGTCAGTTCTTC. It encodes CASSLGVTGQFF.

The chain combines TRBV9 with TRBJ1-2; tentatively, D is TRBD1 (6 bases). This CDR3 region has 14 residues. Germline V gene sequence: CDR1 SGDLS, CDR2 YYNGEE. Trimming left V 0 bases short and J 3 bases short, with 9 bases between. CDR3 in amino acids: CASSVDEGDYGYTF. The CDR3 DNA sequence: TGTGCCAGCAGCGTAGACGAGGGGGACTATGGCTACACCTTC.

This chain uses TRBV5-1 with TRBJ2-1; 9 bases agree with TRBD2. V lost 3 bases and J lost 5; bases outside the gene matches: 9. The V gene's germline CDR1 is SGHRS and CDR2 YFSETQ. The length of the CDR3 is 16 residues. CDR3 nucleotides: TGCGCCAGCAGCTCCCTTCTTGGCGGGGGGGACAATGAGCAGTTCTTC. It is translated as CASSSLLGGGDNEQFF.

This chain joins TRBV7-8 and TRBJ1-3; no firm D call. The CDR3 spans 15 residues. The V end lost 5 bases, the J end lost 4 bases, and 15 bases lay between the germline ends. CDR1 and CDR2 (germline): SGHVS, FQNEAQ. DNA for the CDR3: TGTGCCAGCAGCCCCGGGGAGGGTGGAGGAAACACCATATATTTT. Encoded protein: CASSPGEGGGNTIYF.

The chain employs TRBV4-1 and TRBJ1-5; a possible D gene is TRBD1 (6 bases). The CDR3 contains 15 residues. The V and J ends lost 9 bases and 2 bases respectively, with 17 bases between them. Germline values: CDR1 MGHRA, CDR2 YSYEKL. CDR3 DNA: TGCGCCAGTGGACAGACCTTTTCGGGCAATCAGCCCCAGCATTTT. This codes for CASGQTFSGNQPQHF.

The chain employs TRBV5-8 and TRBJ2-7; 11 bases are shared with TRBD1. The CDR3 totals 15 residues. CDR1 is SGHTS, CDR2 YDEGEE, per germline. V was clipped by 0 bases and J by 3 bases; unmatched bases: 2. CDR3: CASSLVGTGGYEQYF. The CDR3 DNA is TGTGCCAGCAGCTTGGTGGGGACAGGGGGCTACGAGCAGTACTTC.

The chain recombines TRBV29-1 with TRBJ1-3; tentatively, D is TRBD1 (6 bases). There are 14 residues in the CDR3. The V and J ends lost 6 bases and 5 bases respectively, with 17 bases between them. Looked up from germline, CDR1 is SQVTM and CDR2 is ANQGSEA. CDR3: CSVEDSDRRNTIYF. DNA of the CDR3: TGCAGCGTGGAGGACAGTGACAGACGAAACACCATATATTTT.

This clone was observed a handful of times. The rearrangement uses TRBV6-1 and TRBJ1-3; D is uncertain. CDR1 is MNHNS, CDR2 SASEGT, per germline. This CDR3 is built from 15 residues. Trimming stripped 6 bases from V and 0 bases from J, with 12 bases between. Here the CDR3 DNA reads TGTGCCAGCAGGACGGAGGGATTCTCTGGAAACACCATATATTTT. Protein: CASRTEGFSGNTIYF.